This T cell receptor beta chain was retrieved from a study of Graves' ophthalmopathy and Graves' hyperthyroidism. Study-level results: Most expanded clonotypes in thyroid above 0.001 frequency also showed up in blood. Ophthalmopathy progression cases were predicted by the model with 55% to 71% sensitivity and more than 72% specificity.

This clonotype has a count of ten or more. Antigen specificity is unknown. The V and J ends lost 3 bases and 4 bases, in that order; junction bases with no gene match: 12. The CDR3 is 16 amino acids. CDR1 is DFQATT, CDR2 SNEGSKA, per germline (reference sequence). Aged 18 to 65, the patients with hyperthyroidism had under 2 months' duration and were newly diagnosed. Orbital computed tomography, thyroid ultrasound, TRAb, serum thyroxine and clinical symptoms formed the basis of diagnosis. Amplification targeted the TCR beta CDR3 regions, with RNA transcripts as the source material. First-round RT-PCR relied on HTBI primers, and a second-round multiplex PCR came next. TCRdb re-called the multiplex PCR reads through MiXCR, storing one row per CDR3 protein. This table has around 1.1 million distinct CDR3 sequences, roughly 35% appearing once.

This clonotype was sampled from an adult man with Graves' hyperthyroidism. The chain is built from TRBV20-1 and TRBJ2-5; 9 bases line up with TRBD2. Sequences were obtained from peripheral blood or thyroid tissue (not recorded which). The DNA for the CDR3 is TGCAGTGCTAGCGATGGGGGCCTACTAGCGGGAGAGACCCAGTACTTC. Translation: CSASDGGLLAGETQYF.